This T cell receptor (beta chain) was recovered during a study of T cells in Graves' hyperthyroidism and ophthalmopathy. The CDR3 length is 14 residues. Germline V lookup: CDR1 DFQATT, CDR2 SNEGSKA (reference sequence). The ends were cut back, 5 bases at V and 5 bases at J, with 15 bases in the middle. This clonotype was counted ten times or more. Diagnosis of hyperthyroidism was new in patients aged 18 to 65, and its duration was under 2 months. TCR beta CDR3 region amplification was performed from RNA transcripts. During a first-round RT-PCR of the TCR CDR3, the HTBI primer set was used. MiXCR, run by TCRdb on the multiplex PCR reads, gives a single entry per CDR3 protein. This repertoire shows 300,000 to 400,000 distinct CDR3 sequences, roughly an eighth found once; its top ten account for roughly 9.2%.

The rearrangement joins TRBV20-1 to TRBJ1-4; D is uncertain. The sequence was obtained from a woman aged 18-29 years with Graves' hyperthyroidism. Sequencing was carried out using blood. The CDR3 here is CSAPRTDFNEKLFF. CDR3 in DNA: TGCAGTGCTCCCCGGACGGATTTCAATGAAAAACTGTTTTTT.